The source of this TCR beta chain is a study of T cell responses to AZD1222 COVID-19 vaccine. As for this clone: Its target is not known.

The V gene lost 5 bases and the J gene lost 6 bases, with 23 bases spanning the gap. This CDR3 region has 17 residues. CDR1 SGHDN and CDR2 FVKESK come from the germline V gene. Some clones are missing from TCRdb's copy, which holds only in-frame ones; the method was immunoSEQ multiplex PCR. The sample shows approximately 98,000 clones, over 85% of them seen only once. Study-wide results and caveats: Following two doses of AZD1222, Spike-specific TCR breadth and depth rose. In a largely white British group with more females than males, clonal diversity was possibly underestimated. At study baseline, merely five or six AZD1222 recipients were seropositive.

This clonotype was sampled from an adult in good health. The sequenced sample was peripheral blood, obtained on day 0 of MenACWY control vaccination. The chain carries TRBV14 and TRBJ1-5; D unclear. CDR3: CASSSHPDGPLVQPQHF. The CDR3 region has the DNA TGTGCCAGCAGCTCCCACCCCGACGGCCCCCTAGTTCAGCCCCAGCATTTT.